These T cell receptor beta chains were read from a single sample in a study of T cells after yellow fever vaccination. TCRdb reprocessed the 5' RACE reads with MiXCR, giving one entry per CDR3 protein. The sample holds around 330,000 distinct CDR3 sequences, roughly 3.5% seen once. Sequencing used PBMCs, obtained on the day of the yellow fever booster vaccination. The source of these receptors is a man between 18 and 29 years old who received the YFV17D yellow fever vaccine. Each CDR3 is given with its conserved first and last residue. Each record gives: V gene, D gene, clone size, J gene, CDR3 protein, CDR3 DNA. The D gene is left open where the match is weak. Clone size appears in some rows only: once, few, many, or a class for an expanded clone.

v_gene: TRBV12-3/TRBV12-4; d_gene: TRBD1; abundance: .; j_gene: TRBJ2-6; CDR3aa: CASSNRQGVVSGANVLTF; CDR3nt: TGTGCCAGCAGTAACCGACAGGGGGTTGTGTCTGGGGCCAACGTCCTGACTTTC
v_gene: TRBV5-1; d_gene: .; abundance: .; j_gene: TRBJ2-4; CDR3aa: CASSFSPGPGIQYF; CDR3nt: TGCGCCAGCAGCTTCAGTCCCGGGCCCGGCATTCAGTACTTC
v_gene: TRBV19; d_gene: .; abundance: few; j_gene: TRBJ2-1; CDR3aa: CASSQAGTAYNEQFF; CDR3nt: TGTGCCAGTAGCCAAGCCGGGACGGCCTACAATGAGCAGTTCTTC
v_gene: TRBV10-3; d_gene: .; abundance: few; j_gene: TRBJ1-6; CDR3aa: CAISPRPPPRFSTLHF; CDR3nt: TGTGCCATCAGCCCCCGGCCTCCACCCCGCTTCTCCACCCTCCACTTT
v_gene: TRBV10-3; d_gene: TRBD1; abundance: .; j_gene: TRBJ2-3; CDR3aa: CAISSGDRGITDTQYF; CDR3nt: TGTGCCATCAGCTCCGGGGACAGGGGCATCACAGATACGCAGTATTTT
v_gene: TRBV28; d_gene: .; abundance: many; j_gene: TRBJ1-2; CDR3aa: CASRPRSNYGYTF; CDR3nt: TGTGCCAGCAGACCACGGAGTAACTATGGCTACACCTTC
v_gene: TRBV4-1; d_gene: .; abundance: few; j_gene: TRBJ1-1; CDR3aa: CASSRHPRGGTEAFF; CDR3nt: TGCGCCAGCAGCCGTCACCCGCGGGGGGGAACTGAAGCTTTCTTT
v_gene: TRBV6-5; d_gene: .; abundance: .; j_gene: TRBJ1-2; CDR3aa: CASSYGGVNYGYTF; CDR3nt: TGTGCCAGCAGTTACGGGGGAGTTAACTATGGCTACACCTTC
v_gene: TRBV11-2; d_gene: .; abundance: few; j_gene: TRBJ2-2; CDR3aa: CASSLEWTANTGELFF; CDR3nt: TGTGCCAGCAGCTTAGAGTGGACAGCGAACACCGGGGAGCTGTTTTTT
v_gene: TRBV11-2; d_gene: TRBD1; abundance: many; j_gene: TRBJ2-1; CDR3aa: CASSSGQGVEQFF; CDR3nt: TGTGCCAGCAGCTCGGGACAGGGGGTTGAGCAGTTCTTC
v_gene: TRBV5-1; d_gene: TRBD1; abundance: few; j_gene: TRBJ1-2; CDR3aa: CASSLGGTGGESYTF; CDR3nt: TGCGCCAGCAGCTTGGGGGGGACAGGGGGCGAAAGCTACACCTTC
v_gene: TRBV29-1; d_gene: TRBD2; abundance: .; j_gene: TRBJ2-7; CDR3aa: CSVELRWGGYEQYF; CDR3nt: TGCAGCGTTGAGTTAAGGTGGGGGGGCTACGAGCAGTACTTC
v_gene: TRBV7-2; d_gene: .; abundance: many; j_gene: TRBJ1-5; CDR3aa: CASSWNSNQPQHF; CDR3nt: TGTGCCAGCAGCTGGAATAGCAATCAGCCCCAGCATTTT
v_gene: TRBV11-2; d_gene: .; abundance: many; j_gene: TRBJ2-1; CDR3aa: CASSLALEQFF; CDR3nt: TGTGCCAGCAGCTTAGCGTTGGAGCAGTTCTTC
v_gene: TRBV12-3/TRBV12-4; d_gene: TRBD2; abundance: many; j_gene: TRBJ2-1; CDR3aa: CASSFSGGYNEQFF; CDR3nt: TGTGCCAGCAGTTTTAGCGGGGGCTACAATGAGCAGTTCTTC
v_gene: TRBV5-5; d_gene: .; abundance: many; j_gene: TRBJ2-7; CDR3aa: CASSLTGFYEQYF; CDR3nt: TGTGCCAGCAGCTTGACAGGTTTCTACGAGCAGTACTTC
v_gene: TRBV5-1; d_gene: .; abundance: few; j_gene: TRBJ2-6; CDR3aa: CASSLRQLNSAGANVLTF; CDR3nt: TGCGCCAGCAGCTTACGACAGTTGAATTCGGCTGGGGCCAACGTCCTGACTTTC
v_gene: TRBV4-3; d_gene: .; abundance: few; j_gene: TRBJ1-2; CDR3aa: CASSQDLGGYGYTF; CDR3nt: TGCGCCAGCAGCCAAGATCTGGGCGGATATGGCTACACCTTC
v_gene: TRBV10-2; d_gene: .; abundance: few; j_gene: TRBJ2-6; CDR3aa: CASSDKLISGANVLTF; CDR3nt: TGCGCCAGCAGTGACAAATTAATCTCTGGGGCCAACGTCCTGACTTTC
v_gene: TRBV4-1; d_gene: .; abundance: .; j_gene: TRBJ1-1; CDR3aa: CASSQAGRNTEAFF; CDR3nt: TGCGCCAGCAGCCAAGCAGGGCGCAACACTGAAGCTTTCTTT
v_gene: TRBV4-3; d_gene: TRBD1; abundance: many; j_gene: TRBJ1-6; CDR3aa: CASSHYGQGNSPLHF; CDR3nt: TGCGCCAGCAGCCATTACGGACAGGGGAATTCACCCCTCCACTTT
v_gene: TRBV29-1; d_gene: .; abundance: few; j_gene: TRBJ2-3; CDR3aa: CSVESAETDTQYF; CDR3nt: TGCAGCGTTGAATCGGCAGAGACAGATACGCAGTATTTT
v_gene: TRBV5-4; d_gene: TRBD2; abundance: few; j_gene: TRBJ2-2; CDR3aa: CASSPRLAGDVGELFF; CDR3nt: TGTGCCAGCAGCCCGAGGCTAGCGGGGGACGTCGGGGAGCTGTTTTTT
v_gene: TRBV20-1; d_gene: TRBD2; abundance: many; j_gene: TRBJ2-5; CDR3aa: CSASQLARETQYF; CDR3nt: TGCAGTGCTTCACAACTAGCGCGGGAGACCCAGTACTTC
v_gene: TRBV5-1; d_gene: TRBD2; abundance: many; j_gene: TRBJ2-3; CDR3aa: CASSFVAGGVTDTQYF; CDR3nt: TGCGCCAGCAGCTTTGTGGCGGGGGGAGTCACAGATACGCAGTATTTT
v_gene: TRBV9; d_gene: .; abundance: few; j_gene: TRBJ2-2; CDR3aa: CASSGWGETNTGELFF; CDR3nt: TGTGCCAGCAGCGGGTGGGGGGAGACGAACACCGGGGAGCTGTTTTTT
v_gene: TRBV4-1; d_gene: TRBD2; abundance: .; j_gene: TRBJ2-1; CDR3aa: CASSQGLAGGWEQFF; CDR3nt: TGCGCCAGCAGCCAGGGACTAGCGGGGGGGTGGGAGCAGTTCTTC
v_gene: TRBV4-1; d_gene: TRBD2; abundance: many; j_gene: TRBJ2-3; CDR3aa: CASSQAFSGGGDTQYF; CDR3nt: TGCGCCAGCAGCCAAGCCTTTAGCGGGGGCGGAGATACGCAGTATTTT
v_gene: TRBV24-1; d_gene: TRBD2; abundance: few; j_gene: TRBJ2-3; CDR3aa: CATSDPGGPGDTQYF; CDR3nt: TGTGCCACCAGTGACCCGGGGGGGCCTGGAGATACGCAGTATTTT
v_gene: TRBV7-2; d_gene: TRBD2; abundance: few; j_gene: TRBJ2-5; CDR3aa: CASSSAGGMETQYF; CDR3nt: TGTGCCAGCAGCTCAGCGGGGGGAATGGAGACCCAGTACTTC
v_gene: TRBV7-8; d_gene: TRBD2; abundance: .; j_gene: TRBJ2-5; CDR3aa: CASSARLAGGPGETQYF; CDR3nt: TGTGCCAGCAGCGCCAGACTAGCGGGGGGGCCGGGGGAGACCCAGTACTTC
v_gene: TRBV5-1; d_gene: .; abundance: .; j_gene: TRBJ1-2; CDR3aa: CASSLAVEEGYTF; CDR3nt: TGCGCCAGCAGCTTGGCAGTTGAGGAGGGCTACACCTTC